These T cell receptor beta chains were read from a single sample in a study of T cells in Graves' hyperthyroidism and ophthalmopathy. TCRdb analysed the multiplex PCR reads with MiXCR anew, one entry per CDR3 protein. Seen here are 640,000 or so distinct CDR3 sequences, around 15% observed once, and the top ten hold about 3.9%. Input material: blood. The receptors were sampled from a woman in her thirties or forties with Graves' ophthalmopathy. CDR3s include the opening cysteine and the closing phenylalanine or tryptophan. The D gene is left open where the match is weak. The size of a clone is reported for some rows only, either as once, few or many, or as a class for expanded clones.

TRBJ1-2,-,TRBV29-1,many,CSVRETEGYGYTF,TGCAGCGTTAGGGAGACAGAGGGCTATGGCTACACCTTC
TRBJ2-5,-,TRBV3-1,-,CASSQGSGPETQYF,TGTGCCAGCAGCCAAGGGTCAGGACCAGAGACCCAGTACTTC
TRBJ2-7,-,TRBV3-1,-,CASSQDLGSEQYF,TGTGCCAGCAGCCAAGATCTAGGATCCGAGCAGTACTTC
TRBJ2-5,-,TRBV3-1,many,CASSQGGGRMETQYF,TGTGCCAGCAGCCAAGGAGGGGGGCGGATGGAGACCCAGTACTTC
TRBJ1-2,-,TRBV2,many,CASSPQGGYTF,TGTGCCAGCAGCCCCCAGGGAGGCTACACCTTC
TRBJ2-7,TRBD2,TRBV27,many,CASSFQVTSGVSYEQYF,TGTGCCAGCAGTTTCCAGGTGACTAGCGGGGTATCCTACGAGCAGTACTTC
TRBJ1-1,-,TRBV12-3/TRBV12-4,few,CASSQRGFTEAFF,TGTGCCAGCAGTCAGCGGGGTTTCACTGAAGCTTTCTTT
TRBJ2-7,-,TRBV27,many,CASSLGPGYSEQYF,TGTGCCAGCAGCTTGGGACCGGGGTATAGCGAGCAGTACTTC
TRBJ1-2,TRBD1,TRBV28,many,CASSSSGTGGRMGYTF,TGTGCCAGCAGTTCCTCCGGGACAGGGGGTAGAATGGGCTACACCTTC
TRBJ1-1,-,TRBV6-1,many,CASSAPRTEAFF,TGTGCCAGCAGTGCCCCCCGCACTGAAGCTTTCTTT
TRBJ2-7,TRBD1,TRBV29-1,many,CSVRTGTGGAEQYF,TGCAGCGTTCGTACCGGGACAGGGGGTGCCGAGCAGTACTTC
TRBJ2-2,TRBD2,TRBV19,many,CASSIYRLAGRGTGELFF,TGTGCCAGTAGTATCTACCGACTAGCGGGTCGGGGAACCGGGGAGCTGTTTTTT
TRBJ1-5,-,TRBV27,many,CASSLMAPGAGQPQHF,TGTGCCAGCAGCCTTATGGCCCCAGGGGCCGGGCAGCCCCAGCATTTT
TRBJ2-7,TRBD2,TRBV3-1,-,CASSQDNLAGGYEQYF,TGTGCCAGCAGCCAAGATAACCTAGCGGGGGGCTACGAGCAGTACTTC
TRBJ1-2,TRBD1,TRBV28,many,CASALWDRGYGYTF,TGTGCCAGCGCCCTATGGGACAGGGGCTATGGCTACACCTTC
TRBJ2-5,TRBD2,TRBV28,many,CASAGDGEETQYF,TGTGCCAGTGCGGGGGACGGGGAAGAGACCCAGTACTTC
TRBJ2-7,-,TRBV6-2/TRBV6-3,many,CASSYRTLSYEQYF,TGTGCCAGCAGTTACCGGACCTTGTCCTACGAGCAGTACTTC
TRBJ2-2,TRBD2,TRBV28,many,CASSPRALAGEVRAGELFF,TGTGCCAGCAGTCCCCGGGCGCTAGCGGGAGAAGTAAGGGCCGGGGAGCTGTTTTTT
TRBJ1-5,-,TRBV27,few,CASSQGGLGNQPQHF,TGTGCCAGCAGTCAAGGGGGACTGGGCAATCAGCCCCAGCATTTT
TRBJ2-6,TRBD2,TRBV6-1,many,CASSESGTIINSGANVLTF,TGTGCCAGCAGTGAAAGCGGGACTATCATTAACTCTGGGGCCAACGTCCTGACTTTC
TRBJ2-7,-,TRBV11-1,many,CASSLTTGLGSYEQYF,TGTGCCAGCAGCTTAACCACAGGGCTCGGCTCCTACGAGCAGTACTTC
TRBJ2-7,-,TRBV6-5,many,CASSYSNLRVEQYF,TGTGCCAGCAGTTACTCGAACCTCAGGGTGGAGCAGTACTTC
TRBJ2-5,TRBD1,TRBV6-1,many,CASSVGQGQETQYF,TGTGCCAGCAGTGTGGGACAGGGACAAGAGACCCAGTACTTC
TRBJ2-5,-,TRBV28,many,CASSVPKGTQYF,TGTGCCAGCAGTGTCCCCAAGGGGACCCAGTACTTC
TRBJ2-4,-,TRBV15,many,CATSRDRGPGNIQYF,TGTGCCACCAGCAGAGATAGAGGGCCCGGAAACATTCAGTACTTC
TRBJ1-1,TRBD1,TRBV4-1,many,CASSQGSGRQGAARNTEAFF,TGCGCCAGCAGCCAAGGTTCTGGTAGACAGGGGGCAGCAAGGAACACTGAAGCTTTCTTT
TRBJ1-2,TRBD1,TRBV28,many,CASSTGEYGYTF,TGTGCCAGCAGTACAGGGGAGTATGGCTACACCTTC
TRBJ2-7,-,TRBV6-1,many,CASRSEGQNSYEQYF,TGTGCCAGCAGGTCCGAAGGACAGAACTCCTACGAGCAGTACTTC
TRBJ1-2,-,TRBV6-2/TRBV6-3,many,CASSYRDTYGYTF,TGTGCCAGCAGTTACCGAGACACTTATGGCTACACCTTC
TRBJ2-4,-,TRBV28,-,CASSRIGPKNIQYF,TGTGCCAGCAGTCGAATAGGTCCCAAAAACATTCAGTACTTC
TRBJ2-2,TRBD1,TRBV2,many,CASSLQDRGTGELFF,TGTGCCAGCAGCCTACAGGACAGGGGGACCGGGGAGCTGTTTTTT
TRBJ2-7,-,TRBV2,many,CASSEVRGYEQYF,TGTGCCAGCAGTGAAGTCAGGGGTTACGAGCAGTACTTC
TRBJ2-7,-,TRBV2,many,CASSPQLYEQYF,TGTGCCAGCAGTCCCCAGCTCTACGAGCAGTACTTC
TRBJ1-2,-,TRBV6-1,many,CASRVTGSYGYTF,TGTGCCAGCAGGGTCACAGGGAGCTATGGCTACACCTTC
TRBJ2-5,-,TRBV12-3/TRBV12-4,many,CASSRPSPETQYF,TGTGCCAGCAGTCGCCCGTCCCCAGAGACCCAGTACTTC
TRBJ1-2,-,TRBV29-1,many,CSGTGPYGYTF,TGCAGCGGAACAGGGCCTTATGGCTACACCTTC
TRBJ2-5,-,TRBV20-1,-,CSARAGFSEAFGETQYF,TGCAGTGCCAGGGCGGGGTTTTCTGAGGCGTTTGGAGAGACCCAGTACTTC
TRBJ1-2,TRBD1,TRBV6-2/TRBV6-3,many,CASAPEDRALGYGYTF,TGTGCCAGCGCCCCGGAGGACAGGGCCCTTGGGTATGGCTACACCTTC
TRBJ1-1,-,TRBV5-1,many,CASSALLGEGTEAFF,TGCGCCAGCAGCGCCCTTTTGGGGGAGGGGACTGAAGCTTTCTTT
TRBJ2-3,TRBD2,TRBV27,few,CASSSPLAGATDTQYF,TGTGCCAGCAGTTCCCCCCTAGCGGGAGCCACAGATACGCAGTATTTT
TRBJ2-4,-,TRBV27,many,CASSLEGAVKNIQYF,TGTGCCAGCAGTTTAGAAGGGGCAGTCAAAAACATTCAGTACTTC
TRBJ1-1,-,TRBV29-1,once,CSVAVVGMNTEAFF,TGCAGCGTTGCCGTGGTTGGGATGAACACTGAAGCTTTCTTT
TRBJ2-7,-,TRBV20-1,many,CSARDWAARAYEQYF,TGCAGTGCTAGAGATTGGGCGGCCCGGGCCTACGAGCAGTACTTC
TRBJ2-7,TRBD2,TRBV4-2,-,CASSQGGTSSYEQYF,TGTGCCAGCAGCCAAGGCGGGACTAGTTCCTACGAGCAGTACTTC
TRBJ2-7,-,TRBV7-8,many,CASSLGAWDYEQYF,TGTGCCAGCAGCTTAGGAGCCTGGGACTACGAGCAGTACTTC
TRBJ2-2,-,TRBV11-2,-,CASSSYLGDNTGELFF,TGTGCCAGCAGCTCGTACCTGGGTGATAACACCGGGGAGCTGTTTTTT
TRBJ2-7,-,TRBV12-3/TRBV12-4,many,CASTLGHQSYEQYF,TGTGCCAGCACCCTAGGGCACCAATCCTACGAGCAGTACTTC
TRBJ1-6,-,TRBV2,-,CASSRDFSYNSPLHF,TGTGCCAGCAGTAGGGACTTCTCCTATAATTCACCCCTCCACTTT
TRBJ1-1,-,TRBV19,-,CASSIYGSYMNTEAFF,TGTGCCAGTAGTATTTATGGCTCCTACATGAACACTGAAGCTTTCTTT
TRBJ2-7,TRBD1,TRBV7-8,many,CASSLGRTGALYEQYF,TGTGCCAGCAGCTTAGGGAGGACAGGGGCGCTTTACGAGCAGTACTTC
TRBJ2-7,TRBD1,TRBV28,many,CASTQPRQGFEQYF,TGTGCCAGCACCCAGCCGAGACAGGGCTTCGAGCAGTACTTC
TRBJ2-5,-,TRBV6-1,many,CASSDSPGRGHVETQYF,TGTGCCAGCAGTGATTCCCCAGGGCGGGGGCACGTCGAGACCCAGTACTTC
TRBJ2-2,-,TRBV20-1,few,CSASDGVTGELFF,TGCAGTGCTTCCGACGGTGTTACCGGGGAGCTGTTTTTT